Sequencing of this T cell receptor (beta chain) was carried out in a study of blood T cell repertoires in COVID-19. Study details: T cells, B-cell-depleted T cells, or PBMCs supplied cDNA or gDNA.

The repertoire was sequenced with immunoSEQ multiplex PCR; TCRdb's copy has only in-frame clones and lacks some. The sample has under 300,000 clones, approximately 80% seen once. V was cut by 3 bases and J by 5 bases, with 22 bases left in between. This CDR3 has 16 amino acids. Germline V lookup: CDR1 GTSNPN, CDR2 SVGIG (reference sequence). The source of this sequence is a woman between 55 and 75 years old with active or convalescent COVID-19. Sequences were obtained from peripheral blood. V is TRBV30 and J is TRBJ1-1; tentatively, D is TRBD1 (5 bases). The CDR3 DNA is TGTGCCTGGAGACCCCCATTGACAGCTAGAAGGACTGAAGCTTTCTTT. Its translation: CAWRPPLTARRTEAFF. Full variable domain (rest looked up from reference TRBV30 and TRBJ1-1): SQTIHQWPATLVQPVGSPLSLECTVEGTSNPNLYWYRQAAGRGLQLLFYSVGIGQISSEVPQNLSASRPQDRQFILSSKKLLLSDSGFYLCAWRPPLTARRTEAFFGQGTRLTVV.